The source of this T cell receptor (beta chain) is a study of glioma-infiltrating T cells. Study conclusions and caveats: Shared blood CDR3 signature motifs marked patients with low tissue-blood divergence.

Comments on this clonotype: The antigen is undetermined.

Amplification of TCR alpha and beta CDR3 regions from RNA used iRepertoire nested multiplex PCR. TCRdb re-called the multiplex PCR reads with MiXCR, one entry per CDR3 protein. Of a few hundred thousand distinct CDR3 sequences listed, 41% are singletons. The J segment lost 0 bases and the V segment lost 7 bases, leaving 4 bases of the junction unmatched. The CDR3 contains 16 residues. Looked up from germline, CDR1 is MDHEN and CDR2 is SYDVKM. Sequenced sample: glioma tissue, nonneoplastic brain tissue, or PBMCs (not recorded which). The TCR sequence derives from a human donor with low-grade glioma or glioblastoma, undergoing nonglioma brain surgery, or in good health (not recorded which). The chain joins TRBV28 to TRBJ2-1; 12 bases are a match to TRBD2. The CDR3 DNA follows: TGTGCCAGCACGACTAGCGGGAGCCGCTCCTACAATGAGCAGTTCTTC. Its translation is CASTTSGSRSYNEQFF.